The 27 T cell receptor beta chains reported below all come from one sample, sequenced in a study of blood T cell repertoires in COVID-19. Some clones are missing from TCRdb's copy, which holds only in-frame ones; the method was immunoSEQ multiplex PCR. The sample yields some 350,000 clones, around 82% seen once. The sequencing input was peripheral blood. The receptors shown here come from a young man with active or convalescent COVID-19.

This clone was recorded only once. The chain recombines TRBV5-1 with TRBJ2-1; 9 nucleotides align to TRBD1. The CDR3 loop spans 13 amino acids. Losses at the gene ends were 4 bases for V and 10 bases for J; bases not matched to a gene: 6. In germline, CDR1 is SGHRS, CDR2 YFSETQ. The CDR3 bases are TGCGCCAGCAGCCCCGACAGGGGGAGAGAGCAGTTCTTC. It is translated as CASSPDRGREQFF.

This chain joins TRBV6-2 or TRBV6-3 and TRBJ2-5, with no clear D. The CDR3 is 12 residues long. V lost 5 bases to trimming and J lost 1 base, with 5 bases between them. CDR1 and CDR2 (germline): MNHEY, SVGEGT. CDR3 residues: CASSPSQETQYF. Here the CDR3 DNA reads TGTGCCAGCAGTCCGAGCCAAGAGACCCAGTACTTC.

The chain carries TRBV21-1 and TRBJ1-5; the table gives TRBD1 as D, unverified against the DNA. TRBV21-1 is recorded as a pseudogene. The CDR3 contains 15 residues. The CDR3: CASSKGGQEIQPQHF. The CDR3 coding sequence is TGTGCCAGCAGCAAAGGGGGACAAGAGATTCAGCCCCAGCATTTT.

The chain has TRBV6-4 and TRBJ2-3; 12 nucleotides align to TRBD2. The CDR3 totals 14 residues. Looked up from germline, CDR1 is MRHNA and CDR2 is SNTAGT. Trimming took 4 bases from V and 4 from J; bases not matched to a gene: 0. CDR3 DNA sequence: TGTGCCAGCAGTGCTAGCGGGGGGGCAGATACGCAGTATTTT. It specifies CASSASGGADTQYF.

The V call is TRBV7-2, the J call TRBJ2-1, with TRBD2 matching over 11 bases. J lost 3 bases, V lost 5 bases, and 6 bases had no gene match. The CDR3 has 16 amino acids. Germline V gene data show CDR1 as SGHTA and CDR2 as FQGNSA. The DNA for the CDR3 is TGTGCCAGCAGCAAATCCGGGACTAGCGGCTACAATGAGCAGTTCTTC. Translating it yields CASSKSGTSGYNEQFF.

The V gene is TRBV3-1 (or the pseudogene TRBV3-2), the J gene TRBJ1-6; 8 nucleotides match TRBD1. The CDR3 consists of 18 residues. The ends lost 3 bases at V and 10 bases at J; junction bases unmatched: 17. Germline lookup yields CDR1 LGHDT and CDR2 YNNKEL (reference sequence). The CDR3, as DNA: TGTGCCAGCAGCCACTATGGGACAGGTCCCTTATCAAGGTCACCCCTCCACTTT. This codes for CASSHYGTGPLSRSPLHF.

The rearrangement uses TRBV7-2 and TRBJ2-7, with 10 bases that match TRBD1. The CDR3 totals 14 residues. Germline V gene lookup returns CDR1 SGHTA and CDR2 FQGNSA. The V gene end was trimmed by 5 bases and the J gene end by 4 bases; junction bases not matched to a gene: 5. The CDR3 region is CASSLGTGVYEQYF. CDR3 DNA: TGTGCCAGCAGCCTAGGGACAGGGGTTTACGAGCAGTACTTC.

The CDR3 sequence is CASSPSRGLGYEQYF. For the CDR3, the DNA is TGTGCCAGCAGCCCCTCCCGGGGATTGGGCTACGAGCAGTACTTC. The chain carries TRBV6-2 or TRBV6-3 and TRBJ2-7; the D gene is possibly TRBD2 (5 bases). The CDR3 covers 15 residues. Trimming cost V 6 bases and J 3 bases, with 18 bases left between them. Germline CDR1 reads MNHEY; CDR2 reads SVGEGT.

The chain employs TRBV7-2 and TRBJ2-3, with 11 bases that match TRBD2. The CDR3 extends over 16 amino acids. The V gene end was trimmed by 5 bases and the J gene end by 3 bases; junction bases not matched to a gene: 7. Germline loops: CDR1 SGHTA, CDR2 FQGNSA. The CDR3 coding sequence is TGTGCCAGCAGCCGCCGACTAGCGGGATCTACAGATACGCAGTATTTT. Residues: CASSRRLAGSTDTQYF.

The J gene is TRBJ2-3, the V gene TRBV4-3; TRBD2 matches 12 bases. The CDR3 runs to 16 residues. CDR1 and CDR2 from the germline V gene are LGHNA and YSLEER. Trimming took 4 bases from V and 7 from J; bases not matched to a gene: 9. In DNA form, the CDR3 reads TGCGCCAGCAGCCTCACTCTAGCGGGAGGGCCTAATACGCAGTATTTT. Translation gives CASSLTLAGGPNTQYF.

The chain carries TRBV2 and TRBJ2-2; TRBD1 aligns across 8 bases. With V trimmed by 5 bases and J by 2 bases, 4 bases remained unmatched. The CDR3 is 15 residues long. CDR1 and CDR2 (germline): SNHLY, FYNNEI. The CDR3: CASSPDRGNTGELFF. DNA of the CDR3: TGTGCCAGCAGTCCCGACAGGGGAAACACCGGGGAGCTGTTTTTT.

The chain links TRBV7-2 to TRBJ2-2; TRBD2 is a possible D gene (5 bases). V lost 5 bases and J 0 bases, leaving 10 bases between the germline ends. Germline CDR1 is SGHTA and CDR2 is FQGNSA. The CDR3 has 15 residues. The CDR3 loop reads CASSPTRTNTGELFF. The CDR3 nucleotides read TGTGCCAGCAGCCCAACTAGAACGAACACCGGGGAGCTGTTTTTT.

This clone was counted once. The chain recombines TRBV5-1 with TRBJ2-7; the match to TRBD1 covers 7 bases. The V and J ends lost 5 bases and 1 base, in that order; junction bases with no gene match: 6. The CDR3 has 14 amino acids. The germline gives CDR1 SGHRS, CDR2 YFSETQ. CDR3 bases: TGCGCCAGCAGGGCTCCGGGACAGTCCTACGAGCAGTACTTC. It yields the protein CASRAPGQSYEQYF.

V usage is TRBV6-5 and J usage is TRBJ1-1, with D maybe TRBD1 (5 bases). CDR3 length equals 15 residues. Between the trimmed V and J ends, which lost 6 bases and 4 bases, there was a span of 18 bases. CDR1 and CDR2 (germline): MNHEY, SVGAGI. DNA for the CDR3: TGTGCCAGCAGCTCAGGGCGGCGGAAGGGCACTGAAGCTTTCTTT. Its protein product is CASSSGRRKGTEAFF.

The V gene is TRBV2, the J gene TRBJ2-2; D is unresolved. The ends were cut back, 1 base at V and 4 bases at J, with 4 bases in the middle. Germline loops: CDR1 SNHLY, CDR2 FYNNEI. The length of the CDR3 is 13 residues. This chain's CDR3 is CASSEVLTGELFF. DNA for the CDR3: TGTGCCAGCAGTGAAGTCCTCACCGGGGAGCTGTTTTTT.

This clone was observed a few times. This chain connects TRBV25-1 to TRBJ2-7, with TRBD1 as a possible D gene (6 bases). V was pared by 4 bases and J by 2 bases, with 9 bases between. Germline lookup yields CDR1 MGHDK and CDR2 SYGVNS. The CDR3 length is 13 residues. CDR3 DNA: TGTGCCAGCAGTGTTACAGGGACCTACGAGCAGTACTTC. Translated: CASSVTGTYEQYF.

This rearrangement joins TRBV5-4 to TRBJ2-5; possibly TRBD2 for D (5 bases). The CDR3 has 13 amino acids. Trimming left V 1 base short and J 4 bases short, with 8 bases between. From germline, CDR1 is SGHNT and CDR2 YYREEE (reference sequence). The CDR3 loop is CASSLIGGETQYF. DNA for the CDR3: TGTGCCAGCAGCTTGATCGGAGGAGAGACCCAGTACTTC.

V is TRBV14 and J is TRBJ2-7; TRBD2 is a possible D gene (7 bases). The germline V gene encodes CDR1 SGHDN and CDR2 FVKESK. The CDR3 extends over 15 amino acids. Deletions cut 1 base from V and 2 bases from J, with 12 bases between. DNA of the CDR3: TGTGCCAGCAGCCAAGTCGAGGGGGGGGCCTACGAGCAGTACTTC. This translates into CASSQVEGGAYEQYF.

The chain recombines TRBV18 with TRBJ2-1; the D gene is possibly TRBD2 (5 bases). CDR3 length: 15 residues. Germline V gene lookup returns CDR1 KGHSH and CDR2 LQKENI. Trimming pared 8 bases from V and 0 bases from J, leaving 14 bases between. The CDR3: CASAEGVISYNEQFF. CDR3 nucleotides: TGTGCCAGCGCCGAGGGAGTAATCTCCTACAATGAGCAGTTCTTC.

Only a few counts were recorded for this clone. This sequence joins TRBV2 and TRBJ1-1; no firm D call. CDR3 length: 14 amino acids. Trimming took off 0 bases at V and 10 bases at J, with 15 bases between the two ends. Germline CDR1 SNHLY, CDR2 FYNNEI. The CDR3 loop is CASSEARSPLGAFF. The CDR3 DNA reads as TGTGCCAGCAGTGAAGCGCGCAGCCCCCTAGGAGCTTTCTTT. Variable domain in full (rest from reference TRBV2 and TRBJ1-1): EPEVTQTPSHQVTQMGQEVILRCVPISNHLYFYWYRQILGQKVEFLVSFYNNEISEKSEIFDDQFSVERPDGSNFTLKIRSTKLEDSAMYFCASSEARSPLGAFFGQGTRLTVV.

This chain joins TRBV7-3 and TRBJ2-3; perhaps TRBD2 as D (5 bases). V was cut by 4 bases and J by 6 bases, with 11 bases left in between. CDR1 is SGHTA and CDR2 is FQGTGA in the germline V gene. The CDR3 spans 13 residues. CDR3 in amino acids: CASSSSKRDTQYF. For the CDR3, the DNA is TGTGCCAGCAGCTCAAGTAAGCGGGATACGCAGTATTTT.

V usage is TRBV3-1 (or the pseudogene TRBV3-2) and J usage is TRBJ2-3; 12 nucleotides line up with TRBD2. Germline trimming cut 0 bases from V and 6 bases from J; bases unmatched to any gene: 1. The CDR3 consists of 15 residues. Germline V lookup: CDR1 LGHDT, CDR2 YNNKEL (reference sequence). The CDR3, as DNA: TGTGCCAGCAGCCAAGAAACTAGCGGGAGGGATACGCAGTATTTT. As protein: CASSQETSGRDTQYF.

Of note for this clone: At one boundary the junction diverges from the germline segment, which might be a read error. The genes are TRBV15 and TRBJ1-1; D is ambiguous. Germline assignment: CDR1 LNHNV and CDR2 YYDKDF (reference sequence). The CDR3 totals 12 residues. The CDR3 reads CATSRDERVRIF. The CDR3, as DNA: TGTGCCACCAGCAGAGATGAACGGGTGAGGATCTTT.

This chain links TRBV19 with TRBJ1-5, with TRBD1 as a possible D gene (6 bases). CDR3 length: 13 amino acids. Germline V gene lookup returns CDR1 LNHDA and CDR2 SQIVND (reference sequence). V was cut by 5 bases and J by 6 bases, with 11 bases left in between. The CDR3 loop reads CASSPTGPQPQHF. In nucleotides, the CDR3 is TGTGCCAGTAGTCCTACAGGGCCTCAGCCCCAGCATTTT.

The genes are TRBV4-2 and TRBJ2-2; D may be TRBD1 (6 bases). Germline V gene lookup returns CDR1 LGHNA and CDR2 YNFKEQ. This CDR3 has 13 amino acids. V lost 2 bases and J lost 7, with 8 bases in between. CDR3: CASSQQGNGELFF. Here the CDR3 DNA reads TGTGCCAGCAGCCAACAGGGGAACGGGGAGCTGTTTTTT.

The V call is TRBV28, the J call TRBJ2-1; the match to TRBD2 covers 12 bases. CDR1 is MDHEN and CDR2 is SYDVKM in the germline V gene. The CDR3 is 12 residues long. After removal of 7 bases from V and 14 bases from J, the junction contained 6 bases not matched to a gene. The CDR3 sequence is CASTSGRGGKFF. The CDR3 DNA follows: TGTGCCAGCACTAGCGGGAGGGGGGGTAAGTTCTTC.

V gene TRBV9 combines with J gene TRBJ1-2; 9 bases map to TRBD1. The CDR3 contains 12 residues. With 4 bases clipped from V and 9 bases from J, the junction kept 4 bases outside the gene matches. Germline V CDR1 and CDR2: SGDLS, YYNGEE. The CDR3 DNA reads as TGTGCCAGCAGCCAAGGACAGGGGAGCTACACCTTC. Translation gives CASSQGQGSYTF. The full variable domain, completed using reference TRBV9 and TRBJ1-2, is DSGVTQTPKHLITATGQRVTLRCSPRSGDLSVYWYQQSLDQGLQFLIQYYNGEERAKGNILERFSAQQFPDLHSELNLSSLELGDSALYFCASSQGQGSYTFGSGTRLTVV.